This T cell receptor (beta chain) was documented in a study of T cells in localized non-small cell lung cancer. Study-level results: With higher T cell density in blood came longer overall survival.

In regard to this clone: Its specificity is not known.

Germline CDR1 is SGHTA and CDR2 is FQGTGA. Deletions cut 5 bases from V and 9 bases from J, with 17 bases between. This CDR3 is built from 14 residues. Some clones are missing from TCRdb's copy, which holds only in-frame ones; the method was immunoSEQ multiplex PCR. The table includes roughly 40,000 clones, about 87% detected once. V gene TRBV7-3 combines with J gene TRBJ2-1; weak D call: TRBD2 (5 bases). This sequence originates from a man between 18 and 50 years old with stage I lung adenocarcinoma. The input for sequencing was peripheral blood, taken before any cancer treatment. In nucleotides, the CDR3 is TGTGCCAGCAGCCCGGGCCGAGGGAACGGTGAGCAGTTCTTC. Translated: CASSPGRGNGEQFF.